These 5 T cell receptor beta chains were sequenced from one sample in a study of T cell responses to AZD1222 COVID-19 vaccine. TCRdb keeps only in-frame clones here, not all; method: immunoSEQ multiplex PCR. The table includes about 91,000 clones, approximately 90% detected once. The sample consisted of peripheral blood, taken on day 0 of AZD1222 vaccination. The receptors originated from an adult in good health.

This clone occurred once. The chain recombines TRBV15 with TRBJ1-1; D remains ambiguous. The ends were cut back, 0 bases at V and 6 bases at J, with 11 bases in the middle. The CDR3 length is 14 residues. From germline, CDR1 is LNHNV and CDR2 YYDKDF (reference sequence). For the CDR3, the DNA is TGTGCCACCAGCAGAGATCAACGGCTTCCTGAAGCTTTCTTT. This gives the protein CATSRDQRLPEAFF.

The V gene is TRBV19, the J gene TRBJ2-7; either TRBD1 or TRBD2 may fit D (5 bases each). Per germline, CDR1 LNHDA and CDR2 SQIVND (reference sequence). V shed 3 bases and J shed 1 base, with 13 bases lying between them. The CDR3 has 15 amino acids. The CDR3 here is CASSITGTASYEQYF. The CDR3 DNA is TGTGCCAGTAGTATCACCGGGACCGCTTCCTACGAGCAGTACTTC.

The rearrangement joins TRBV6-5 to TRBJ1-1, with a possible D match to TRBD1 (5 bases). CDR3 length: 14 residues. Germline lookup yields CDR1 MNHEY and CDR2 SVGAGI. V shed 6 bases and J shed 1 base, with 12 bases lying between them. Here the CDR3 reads CASSPGTRNTEAFF. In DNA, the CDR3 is TGTGCCAGCAGCCCCGGGACGAGGAACACTGAAGCTTTCTTT.

The CDR3 DNA reads TGCGCCAGCAGCTTGGCTAAGGGCTACGAGCAGTACTTC. The encoded protein is CASSLAKGYEQYF. The rearrangement joins TRBV5-1 to TRBJ2-7, with unresolved D. The CDR3 length is 13 residues. Per germline, CDR1 SGHRS and CDR2 YFSETQ. The germline V and J ends were trimmed by 0 bases and 3 bases, with 7 bases remaining between them.

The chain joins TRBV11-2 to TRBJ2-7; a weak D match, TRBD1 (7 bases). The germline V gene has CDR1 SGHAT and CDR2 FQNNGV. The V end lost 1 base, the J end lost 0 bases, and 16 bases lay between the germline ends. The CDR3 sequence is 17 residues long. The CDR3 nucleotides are TGTGCCAGCAGCTTAGGTGAGACAGGGAGGCGCTCCTACGAGCAGTACTTC. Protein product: CASSLGETGRRSYEQYF.